The rows below give T cell receptor beta chains drawn from one sample of a study of blood T cell repertoires in COVID-19. TCRdb keeps only in-frame clones here, not all; method: immunoSEQ multiplex PCR. The data contain approximately 300,000 clones, approximately 89% of them singletons. Sequencing used peripheral blood. These receptors were obtained from a woman in her 30s with COVID-19, enrolled during active disease. CDR3s include the opening cysteine and the closing phenylalanine or tryptophan. The D gene is left open where the match is weak. Rows give clone size only sometimes, using once, few, many, or a class for an expanded clone.

CDR3 DNA | CDR3 protein | V gene | D gene | J gene | clone size
TGTGCCATCAGCCCAGACGGAGCTAGCAATCAGCCCCAGCATTTT | CAISPDGASNQPQHF | TRBV10-3 | NA | TRBJ1-5 | NA
TGTGCCAGCAGTTATGCTGGCCAGGGGCGGGGGGTAACCTACGAGCAGTACTTC | CASSYAGQGRGVTYEQYF | TRBV27 | TRBD2 | TRBJ2-7 | NA
TGTGCCAGCAGCTATCTAGCCAATGAGCAGTTCTTC | CASSYLANEQFF | TRBV7-9 | NA | TRBJ2-1 | NA
TGTGCCAGCAGCGGATCGACAGGGTACAATGAGCAGTTCTTC | CASSGSTGYNEQFF | TRBV11-3 | TRBD1 | TRBJ2-1 | once
TGTGCCAGCAGCGTAGGGCTAGCGGGGGCGTACACCGGGGAGCTGTTTTTT | CASSVGLAGAYTGELFF | TRBV9 | TRBD2 | TRBJ2-2 | NA
TGCAGCGTTGAACGGGGGAGGAACACTGAAGCTTTCTTT | CSVERGRNTEAFF | TRBV29-1 | NA | TRBJ1-1 | NA
TGTGCCAGCAGCCAAGATAATCGGGAAAATGAGCAGTTCTTC | CASSQDNRENEQFF | TRBV3-1/TRBV3-2 | NA | TRBJ2-1 | few
TGTGCCAGCAGCTCCAGGACTTCTACAGATACGCAGTATTTT | CASSSRTSTDTQYF | TRBV11-3 | NA | TRBJ2-3 | once
TGTGCATGCGGGACAGCTCCGACCGGGGAGCTGTTTTTT | CACGTAPTGELFF | TRBV30 | NA | TRBJ2-2 | NA
TGTGCCATCACCGGGACAGGGATCACTGAAGCTTTCTTT | CAITGTGITEAFF | TRBV10-3 | TRBD1 | TRBJ1-1 | NA
TGTGCCAGCAGCTTCGGGGGGGCCCATGGCTACACCTTC | CASSFGGAHGYTF | TRBV7-9 | NA | TRBJ1-2 | NA
TGTGCCAGCAGTTCCTCCCTAGCGAGAGACTACAATGAGCAGTTCTTC | CASSSSLARDYNEQFF | TRBV6-2/TRBV6-3 | NA | TRBJ2-1 | NA
TGTGCCAGCAGACTCGGTACGAACACTGAAGCTTTCTTT | CASRLGTNTEAFF | TRBV5-6 | NA | TRBJ1-1 | NA
TGCGCCAGCAGCCAAGAATCAAGGACAGGGCAAATATCACCCCTCCACTTT | CASSQESRTGQISPLHF | TRBV4-1 | TRBD1 | TRBJ1-6 | NA
TGTGCCAGCATCCTGCGGGGTGCAACTAATGAAAAACTGTTTTTT | CASILRGATNEKLFF | TRBV28 | NA | TRBJ1-4 | once
TGTGCCAGTACCGGAGGGGCCACAGATACGCAGTATTTT | CASTGGATDTQYF | TRBV19 | NA | TRBJ2-3 | NA
TGTGCCAGCAGTTCCACAGGGGTGGGAACCGGGGAGCTGTTTTTT | CASSSTGVGTGELFF | TRBV28 | TRBD1 | TRBJ2-2 | NA
TGTGCCAGCAATTGGGGGGCAGATACGCAGTATTTT | CASNWGADTQYF | TRBV2 | NA | TRBJ2-3 | NA
TGTGCCAGCGGAGGGGTCGGGGAGACCCAGTACTTC | CASGGVGETQYF | TRBV12-3/TRBV12-4 | NA | TRBJ2-5 | NA
TGCAGTGCTAGTCGCCTAGCGGGGGCCCTCACAGATACGCAGTATTTT | CSASRLAGALTDTQYF | TRBV20-1 | TRBD2 | TRBJ2-3 | NA
TGTGCCAGCAGTCTCGACAGGGTAGGGAATTCACCCCTCCACTTT | CASSLDRVGNSPLHF | TRBV27 | TRBD1 | TRBJ1-6 | NA
TGCGCCAGCAGCCCCGCGAGGAGGGTCCCTGAAGCTTTCTTT | CASSPARRVPEAFF | TRBV4-3 | NA | TRBJ1-1 | few
TGTGCCAGCAGACCGGACAGGGAGGGGGAAAAACTGTTTTTT | CASRPDREGEKLFF | TRBV7-3 | TRBD1 | TRBJ1-4 | NA
TGTGCCAGCAGCTTGGAGGTTGGCGGTTTAAGCTCCTATAATTCACCCCTCCACTTT | CASSLEVGGLSSYNSPLHF | TRBV5-8 | NA | TRBJ1-6 | NA
TGTGCCAGCAGCTTATTTTGGGCGCGGGGCAGGGTGAACACTGAAGCTTTCTTT | CASSLFWARGRVNTEAFF | TRBV7-2 | NA | TRBJ1-1 | NA
TGTGCCAGCAGCCAGCTGGGACTAGCGAATGAGCAGTTCTTC | CASSQLGLANEQFF | TRBV3-1/TRBV3-2 | TRBD2 | TRBJ2-1 | NA
TGTGCCAGCAGTTTACAGGACAGATACTCTGGAAACACCATATATTTT | CASSLQDRYSGNTIYF | TRBV28 | NA | TRBJ1-3 | once
TGCGCCAGCAGCTTGGCCGGCTCCCTAGCCGAGACCCAGTACTTC | CASSLAGSLAETQYF | TRBV5-1 | NA | TRBJ2-5 | NA
TGTGCCAGCTCACCACCGGATCGGCTAGCGGGGGAGACCCAGTACTTC | CASSPPDRLAGETQYF | TRBV18 | TRBD2 | TRBJ2-5 | NA
TGTGCCATCAGTGAGGGCAGGGACAATGAGCAGTTCTTC | CAISEGRDNEQFF | TRBV10-3 | NA | TRBJ2-1 | NA
TGTGCCAGCGGGCTCGTGGGCACTGAAGCTTTCTTT | CASGLVGTEAFF | TRBV2 | NA | TRBJ1-1 | NA
TGTGCCACCAATTCCCTTCGAGCGGATTCATATAATTCACCCCTCCACTTT | CATNSLRADSYNSPLHF | TRBV19 | NA | TRBJ1-6 | NA
TGCGCCAGCAGCTTGGAAACCAGGGGAAACTATGGCTACACCTTC | CASSLETRGNYGYTF | TRBV5-1 | NA | TRBJ1-2 | NA
TGTGCCAGCAGTTTAGCGGGGGCAACAGATACGCAGTATTTT | CASSLAGATDTQYF | TRBV27 | NA | TRBJ2-3 | NA
TGTGCCAGCAGCTCCCAGGGGGGATACACTGAAGCTTTCTTT | CASSSQGGYTEAFF | TRBV7-2 | TRBD1 | TRBJ1-1 | NA
TGTGCCAGCAGTGAACCCAACCAGGATGGCTACACCTTC | CASSEPNQDGYTF | TRBV6-1 | NA | TRBJ1-2 | NA
TGTGCCAGCAGCCCACCGGGTGGCACTGAAGCTTTCTTT | CASSPPGGTEAFF | TRBV7-8 | NA | TRBJ1-1 | NA
TGTGCCAGCAGCCAAGTGGGGGGGGCTTCCTACAATGAGCAGTTCTTC | CASSQVGGASYNEQFF | TRBV14 | NA | TRBJ2-1 | NA
TGCGCCAGCAGCCAAGACCCAGGGGCGCCCGGGGAGCTGTTTTTT | CASSQDPGAPGELFF | TRBV4-3 | NA | TRBJ2-2 | NA
TGCGCCAGCAGCACATGGAGGGTGGACACTGAAGCTTTCTTT | CASSTWRVDTEAFF | TRBV4-1 | NA | TRBJ1-1 | NA